The source of this T cell receptor beta chain is a study of Ad26.COV2.S vaccination and SARS-CoV-2 variants. Whole-study context: Once, or twice with 56 days between doses, Ad26.COV2.S was given intramuscularly.

The repertoire was sequenced with immunoSEQ multiplex PCR; TCRdb's copy has only in-frame clones and lacks some. The sample records around 450,000 clones, around 90% being singletons. Regarding this clone: Its matching antigen is unknown.

The CDR3 covers 14 residues. Trimming took 3 bases from V and 2 from J; bases not matched to a gene: 3. Germline CDR1 reads KGHSH; CDR2 reads LQKENI. Overall study findings and caveats: Vaccine recipients and placebo recipients showed similar non-spike TCR breadth.

Noted treatment: roughly 18 received Ad26.COV2.S at low or high dose, single or two shots; roughly five received placebo; per-sample allocation not given. Following the first vaccine or placebo injection, samples were taken on day 63. The sample came from a Boston adult aged 18-55 years. The receptor's source is a person between 18 and 65 years old who received the Ad26.COV2.S COVID-19 vaccine or a placebo. The chain links TRBV18 to TRBJ2-7; 8 bases fit TRBD2. The sequenced sample was peripheral blood, obtained in a trial of Ad26.COV2.S vaccine versus placebo. CDR3 protein: CASSPPGLAYEQYF. The CDR3 DNA is TGTGCCAGCTCACCTCCGGGACTAGCCTACGAGCAGTACTTC.